One sample yielded the 30 T cell receptor beta chains listed below, sequenced in a study of blood T cells in healthy people across ages. The use of a sample-barcoded 5' primer and a J-beta primer mix characterized a second PCR of roughly 7 to 11 cycles. TCRdb re-analysed the 5' RACE reads in MiXCR, keeping a single row per CDR3 protein. Among under 1,000,000 distinct CDR3 sequences, about 46% were seen once, and the ten largest hold 15% to 20%. The sequencing sample was made of blood. The source of these receptors is a man at least 80 years old in good health.

The chain combines TRBV5-1 with TRBJ2-5; 9 bases match TRBD1. Unmatched junction bases numbered 11, after V lost 6 bases and J lost 11 bases. The length of the CDR3 is 13 residues. Germline-derived CDR1 and CDR2 are SGHRS and YFSETQ. Written as DNA, the CDR3 is TGCGCCAGCACCCGGGACAGGGAGAGAGGGCAGTACTTC. Translating gives CASTRDRERGQYF.

The sample holds many counts of this clonotype. V gene TRBV7-3 combines with J gene TRBJ2-3; the D is unclear. In germline, CDR1 is SGHTA, CDR2 FQGTGA. The CDR3 totals 15 residues. V gave up 3 bases and J gave up 2 bases, with 12 bases separating them. CDR3 nucleotides: TGTGCCAGCAGCTTCGGAGTTGGGGACACAGATACGCAGTATTTT. This gives the protein CASSFGVGDTDTQYF.

This clonotype was counted only a few times. The chain recombines TRBV15 with TRBJ2-3, with D perhaps TRBD2 (5 bases). The CDR3 loop spans 20 amino acids. The V and J ends lost 0 bases and 5 bases respectively, with 27 bases between them. CDR1 and CDR2 from the germline V gene are LNHNV and YYDKDF (reference sequence). CDR3 DNA: TGTGCCACCAGCAGAGATGTCGGCCCTCGTTATGAAGGGAGTCAAGATACGCAGTATTTT. This codes for CATSRDVGPRYEGSQDTQYF.

This chain connects TRBV20-1 to TRBJ2-1; TRBD2 agrees at 8 bases. Germline V CDR1 and CDR2: DFQATT, SNEGSKA (reference sequence). The CDR3 runs 14 residues. The CDR3 sequence is CSIGRGAGSYEQFF. CDR3 DNA: TGCAGCATCGGGAGGGGGGCCGGTTCCTACGAGCAGTTCTTC.

As concerns this clonotype: The junction departs from the called germline gene at one end, perhaps through a read error. The chain has TRBV7-9 and TRBJ2-7; D remains ambiguous. The CDR3 is made up of 14 amino acids. Per the germline V gene, CDR1 is SEHNR and CDR2 is FQNEAQ (reference sequence). The CDR3 sequence: CASSLIGLSYGQYF. The CDR3 nucleotides are TGTGCCAGCAGCTTAATTGGCTTATCCTACGGGCAGTACTTC.

This clonotype was found many times. The V call is TRBV20-1, the J call TRBJ1-1; tentatively, D is TRBD1 (5 bases). V dropped 5 bases and J dropped 1 base, with 11 bases sitting between them. Per germline, CDR1 DFQATT and CDR2 SNEGSKA (reference sequence). The CDR3 runs to 13 residues. The CDR3 sequence: CSAGGAWNTEAFF. The CDR3 bases are TGCAGTGCTGGCGGGGCATGGAACACTGAAGCTTTCTTT.

A few counts support this clonotype. This sequence joins TRBV7-9 and TRBJ2-5; D is ambiguous. CDR3 size: 14 residues. Germline-derived CDR1 and CDR2 are SEHNR and FQNEAQ (reference sequence). V lost 1 base, J lost 3 bases, and 9 bases lay in between. The CDR3 DNA follows: TGTGCCAGCAGCTTAGTAGGTGGGAAAGAGACCCAGTACTTC. It is translated as CASSLVGGKETQYF. The whole variable domain, remainder taken from reference TRBV7-9 and TRBJ2-5, is DTGVSQNPRHKITKRGQNVTFRCDPISEHNRLYWYRQTLGQGPEFLTYFQNEAQLEKSRLLSDRFSAERPKGSFSTLEIQRTEQGDSAMYLCASSLVGGKETQYFGPGTRLLVL.

The table lists this clonotype with a few counts. CDR3 in amino acids: CASSYGTSGIVGGGQFF. CDR3 coding DNA: TGTGCCAGCAGCTACGGGACTAGCGGGATCGTTGGGGGGGGGCAGTTCTTC. The chain employs TRBV11-2 and TRBJ2-1; TRBD2 matches at 13 bases. V lost 4 bases and J lost 12; bases outside the gene matches: 15. Per the germline V gene, CDR1 is SGHAT and CDR2 is FQNNGV. The CDR3 contains 17 residues. The variable domain in full, completed from reference TRBV11-2 and TRBJ2-1, reads EAGVAQSPRYKIIEKRQSVAFWCNPISGHATLYWYQQILGQGPKLLIQFQNNGVVDDSQLPKDRFSAERLKGVDSTLKIQPAKLEDSAVYLCASSYGTSGIVGGGQFFGPGTRLTVL.

In this sample, this clonotype turned up many times. This rearrangement joins TRBV10-3 to TRBJ2-5, with 9 bases aligning to TRBD2. V shed 3 bases, J shed 4 bases, and the junction held 9 bases outside the gene matches. Germline-derived CDR1 and CDR2 are ENHRY and SYGVKD. The CDR3 is made up of 16 amino acids. CDR3 in DNA: TGTGCCATCAGTGAATCCGGGACTAGCTTAGGAGAGACCCAGTACTTC. Translation gives CAISESGTSLGETQYF.

The gene calls are TRBV7-6 and TRBJ2-1, with 9 bases matching TRBD2. Germline V gene data show CDR1 as SGHVS and CDR2 as FNYEAQ. V gave up 2 bases and J gave up 4 bases; unmatched junction bases: 15. The CDR3 sequence is 19 residues long. CDR3 sequence (DNA): TGTGCCAGCAGCTTAACCTCGGGCAGGGCGGGAGGGGGGTACAATGAGCAGTTCTTC. Its translation: CASSLTSGRAGGGYNEQFF.

This chain links TRBV6-5 with TRBJ2-1, with TRBD1 matching 12 bases. CDR1 is MNHEY and CDR2 is SVGAGI in the germline V gene. Unmatched junction bases numbered 5, after V lost 0 bases and J lost 8 bases. The CDR3 consists of 16 residues. CDR3 loop: CASSYSGTGGFYEQFF. DNA for the CDR3: TGTGCCAGCAGTTACTCGGGGACAGGGGGCTTCTATGAGCAGTTCTTC.

The chain joins TRBV2 to TRBJ1-5; TRBD1 matches 9 bases. Germline CDR1 is SNHLY and CDR2 is FYNNEI. The J segment lost 9 bases and the V segment lost 7 bases, leaving 7 bases of the junction unmatched. The CDR3 extends over 13 amino acids. The CDR3: CASTPGQGLPQHF. The CDR3 bases are TGTGCCAGCACACCGGGACAGGGATTGCCCCAGCATTTT.

This clonotype has a count of ten or more. V gene TRBV29-1 combines with J gene TRBJ2-1; TRBD2 matches 15 bases. Germline lookup yields CDR1 SQVTM and CDR2 ANQGSEA. J was trimmed by 9 bases and V by 7 bases; bases with no gene match: 4. The CDR3 consists of 13 residues. CDR3 coding DNA: TGCAGCGGCAGGACTAGCGGGAGGGGTGAGCAGTTCTTC. Translation gives CSGRTSGRGEQFF.

The chain is built from TRBV20-1 and TRBJ1-6; D gene unclear. Trimming left V 5 bases short and J 0 bases short, with 8 bases between. CDR3 size: 14 residues. The germline V gene has CDR1 DFQATT and CDR2 SNEGSKA (reference sequence). CDR3 amino acids: CSASVSSYNSPLHF. In nucleotides, the CDR3 is TGCAGTGCTTCAGTTAGCTCCTATAATTCACCCCTCCACTTT.

In its sample, this clonotype was seen a few times. The chain carries TRBV11-2 and TRBJ2-2; no reliable D call. Trimming removed 2 bases at V and 7 bases at J, with 2 bases between. Germline CDR1 reads SGHAT; CDR2 reads FQNNGV. The CDR3 runs to 11 residues. CDR3 residues: CASSLNGELFF. CDR3 bases: TGTGCCAGCAGCTTAAACGGGGAGCTGTTTTTT.

Only a few counts were recorded for this clonotype. This sequence joins TRBV27 and TRBJ1-2; D remains unclear. Per the germline V gene, CDR1 is MNHEY and CDR2 is SMNVEV (reference sequence). Trimming removed 0 bases from V and 3 bases from J, with 11 bases in between. The CDR3 has 15 amino acids. The CDR3 bases are TGTGCCAGCAGTTTATCAAGAATTAGTCACTATGGCTACACCTTC. Translated, it gives CASSLSRISHYGYTF.

The chain couples TRBV7-2 to TRBJ2-3; 8 nucleotides line up with TRBD2. This CDR3 contains 16 residues. Germline V gene data show CDR1 as SGHTA and CDR2 as FQGNSA. The junction had 9 bases not matched to a gene; V was cut back by 6 bases and J by 1 base. For the CDR3, the DNA is TGTGCCAGCAGTTCAAGGAAAGCGGGAGGCACAGATACGCAGTATTTT. This encodes CASSSRKAGGTDTQYF.

J is TRBJ2-1 and V is TRBV9, with D unclear. Germline CDR1 SGDLS, CDR2 YYNGEE. This CDR3 contains 11 residues. Trimming pared 1 base from V and 8 bases from J, leaving 4 bases between. CDR3 nucleotide sequence: TGTGCCAGCAGCGTATTCGATGAGCAGTTCTTC. Protein product: CASSVFDEQFF. The full variable domain, completed using reference TRBV9 and TRBJ2-1, is DSGVTQTPKHLITATGQRVTLRCSPRSGDLSVYWYQQSLDQGLQFLIQYYNGEERAKGNILERFSAQQFPDLHSELNLSSLELGDSALYFCASSVFDEQFFGPGTRLTVL.

This clonotype has more than one count but fewer than ten. The chain combines TRBV10-3 with TRBJ1-2; 7 nucleotides match TRBD1. The ends lost 3 bases at V and 4 bases at J; junction bases unmatched: 5. Germline V gives CDR1 ENHRY, CDR2 SYGVKD. The CDR3 extends over 14 amino acids. The CDR3 DNA sequence: TGTGCCATCAGTGATGGACAGGCGTTCTATGGCTACACCTTC. Protein sequence: CAISDGQAFYGYTF.

The chain has TRBV15 and TRBJ2-3; D is unclear. This CDR3 is built from 14 residues. From germline, CDR1 is LNHNV and CDR2 YYDKDF (reference sequence). V was pared by 3 bases and J by 6 bases, with 13 bases between. As DNA, the CDR3 is TGTGCCACCAGCAGGGTCCTATTTCAGGATACGCAGTATTTT. Its translation is CATSRVLFQDTQYF.

Ten or more counts support this clonotype. The chain links TRBV7-9 to TRBJ1-2; possible D gene TRBD1, 5 bases. CDR1 SEHNR and CDR2 FQNEAQ come from the germline V gene (reference sequence). V dropped 5 bases and J dropped 2 bases, with 12 bases sitting between them. There are 14 residues in the CDR3. CDR3 protein: CASSTPGDNYGYTF. The CDR3 DNA reads TGTGCCAGCAGCACCCCCGGGGACAACTATGGCTACACCTTC.

In this sample, this clonotype turned up a few times. V and J are TRBV20-1 and TRBJ2-7; 7 nucleotides agree with TRBD2. Germline CDR1 is DFQATT and CDR2 is SNEGSKA (reference sequence). V lost 3 bases, J lost 0 bases, and 11 bases stayed unmatched. The CDR3 loop spans 16 amino acids. The CDR3 loop reads CSASLLGRGSSYEQYF. The CDR3 nucleotides read TGCAGTGCTAGTCTCCTCGGGCGGGGGAGCTCCTACGAGCAGTACTTC.

The genes are TRBV20-1 and TRBJ2-1; D remains ambiguous. The V end was cut by 0 bases, the J end by 6 bases, with 21 bases between. The CDR3 is made up of 17 amino acids. Germline CDR1 and CDR2: DFQATT and SNEGSKA (reference sequence). Here the CDR3 DNA reads TGCAGTGCTAGAGACCTGGGCCCTAACCTTCTAGGCAATGAGCAGTTCTTC. Its translation: CSARDLGPNLLGNEQFF.

A note on this clonotype: The germline gene is not matched at one end of the junction; a read error may be the cause. This chain uses TRBV24-1 with TRBJ2-5; TRBD2 matches 15 bases. Germline loops: CDR1 KGHDR, CDR2 SFDVKD. This CDR3 contains 16 residues. CDR3 DNA sequence: TGTGTCACCAGTGATACGGGACTAGCGGGAGGAGAGACCCAGTACTTC. Translated: CVTSDTGLAGGETQYF.

This clonotype was seen more than once but under ten times. This rearrangement joins TRBV5-1 to TRBJ2-2; no firm D call. Trimming removed 4 bases from V and 4 bases from J, with 11 bases in between. The germline gives CDR1 SGHRS, CDR2 YFSETQ. CDR3 length: 14 amino acids. In DNA, the CDR3 is TGCGCCAGCAGCCAGATAACGGCCACCGGGGAGCTGTTTTTT. Translation: CASSQITATGELFF. Complete variable domain (other parts from reference TRBV5-1 and TRBJ2-2): KAGVTQTPRYLIKTRGQQVTLSCSPISGHRSVSWYQQTPGQGLQFLFEYFSETQRNKGNFPGRFSGRQFSNSRSEMNVSTLELGDSALYLCASSQITATGELFFGEGSRLTVL.

V gene TRBV4-3 combines with J gene TRBJ2-1, with 8 bases that match TRBD2. The CDR3 runs 14 residues. CDR1 and CDR2 from the germline V gene are LGHNA and YSLEER. The V and J ends lost 0 bases and 10 bases, in that order; junction bases with no gene match: 5. For the CDR3, the DNA is TGCGCCAGCAGCCAAGATTGGACTAGCAAGGAGCAGTTCTTC. Encoded protein: CASSQDWTSKEQFF.

The V and J genes are TRBV20-1 and TRBJ2-1; 12 bases are shared with TRBD2. The J call is doubtful: the DNA matches TRBJ2-7 better. This CDR3 spans 17 amino acids. CDR1 and CDR2 (germline): DFQATT, SNEGSKA (reference sequence). Here the CDR3 reads CSALPGLAGQTYNEQYF. The CDR3 nucleotides read TGCAGTGCCCTCCCGGGACTAGCGGGCCAGACCTACAATGAGCAGTACTTC.

This clonotype is a singleton in its sample. This sequence joins TRBV20-1 and TRBJ2-7; the match to TRBD1 covers 12 bases. The J call is uncertain, as TRBJ2-5 better fits the DNA end. The CDR3 is 16 residues long. CDR1 DFQATT and CDR2 SNEGSKA come from the germline V gene (reference sequence). This chain's CDR3 is CSAEVPGTGGEETQYF. The CDR3 DNA follows: TGCAGTGCCGAGGTCCCCGGGACAGGGGGCGAAGAGACCCAGTACTTC.

The chain recombines TRBV29-1 with TRBJ2-7; 7 bases align to TRBD2. The CDR3 totals 13 residues. Trimming at V came to 7 bases and at J to 4 bases, leaving 10 bases not matched to a gene. CDR1 and CDR2 (germline): SQVTM, ANQGSEA. CDR3 sequence reads: CSAESSGTYEQYF. DNA of the CDR3: TGCAGCGCCGAGTCGAGCGGGACTTACGAGCAGTACTTC.

The chain couples TRBV5-1 to TRBJ1-1, with D possibly TRBD1 on 5 matching bases. The CDR3 extends over 14 amino acids. V gave up 4 bases and J gave up 5 bases, with 15 bases separating them. The germline gives CDR1 SGHRS, CDR2 YFSETQ. The CDR3 DNA follows: TGCGCCAGCAGCCCGGGGCCAAGGGAGACTGAAGCTTTCTTT. Translation gives CASSPGPRETEAFF. Full variable domain (missing parts from reference TRBV5-1 and TRBJ1-1): KAGVTQTPRYLIKTRGQQVTLSCSPISGHRSVSWYQQTPGQGLQFLFEYFSETQRNKGNFPGRFSGRQFSNSRSEMNVSTLELGDSALYLCASSPGPRETEAFFGQGTRLTVV.